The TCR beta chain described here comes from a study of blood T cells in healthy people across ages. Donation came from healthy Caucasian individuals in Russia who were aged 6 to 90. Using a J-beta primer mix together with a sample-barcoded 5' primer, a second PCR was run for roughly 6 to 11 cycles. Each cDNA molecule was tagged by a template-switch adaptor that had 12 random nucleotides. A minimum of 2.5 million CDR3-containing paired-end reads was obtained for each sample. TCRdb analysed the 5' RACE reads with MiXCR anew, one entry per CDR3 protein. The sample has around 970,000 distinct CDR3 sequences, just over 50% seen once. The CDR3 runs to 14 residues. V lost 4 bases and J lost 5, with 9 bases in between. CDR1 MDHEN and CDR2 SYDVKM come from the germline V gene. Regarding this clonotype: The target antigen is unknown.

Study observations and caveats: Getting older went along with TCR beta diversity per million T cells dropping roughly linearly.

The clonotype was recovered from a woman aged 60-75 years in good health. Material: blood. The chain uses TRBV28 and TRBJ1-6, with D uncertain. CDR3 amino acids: CASSSGFNNSPLHF. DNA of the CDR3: TGTGCCAGCAGTTCCGGGTTCAATAATTCACCCCTCCACTTT.